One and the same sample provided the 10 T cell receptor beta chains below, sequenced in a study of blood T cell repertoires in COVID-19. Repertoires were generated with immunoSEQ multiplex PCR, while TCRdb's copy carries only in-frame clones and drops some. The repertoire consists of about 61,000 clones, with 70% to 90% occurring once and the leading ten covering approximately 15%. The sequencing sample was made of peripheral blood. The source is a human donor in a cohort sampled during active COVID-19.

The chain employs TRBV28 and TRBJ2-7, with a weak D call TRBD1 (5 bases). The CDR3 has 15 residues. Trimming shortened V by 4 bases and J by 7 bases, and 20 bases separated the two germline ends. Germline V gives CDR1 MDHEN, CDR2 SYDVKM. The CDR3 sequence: CASSSADRSHLEQYF. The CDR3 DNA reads TGTGCCAGCAGTTCTGCCGACAGAAGCCACCTGGAGCAGTACTTC.

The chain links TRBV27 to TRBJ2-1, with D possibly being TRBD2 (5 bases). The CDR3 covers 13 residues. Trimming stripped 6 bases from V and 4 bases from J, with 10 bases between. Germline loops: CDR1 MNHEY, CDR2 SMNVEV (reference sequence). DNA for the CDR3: TGTGCCAGCAGGGACTGGGCGTACAATGAGCAGTTCTTC. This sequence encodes CASRDWAYNEQFF.

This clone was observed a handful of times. The CDR3 reads CASSLEGIYEQYF. In DNA, the CDR3 is TGTGCCAGCAGTTTAGAGGGGATCTACGAGCAGTACTTC. J is TRBJ2-7 and V is TRBV12-3 or TRBV12-4, with D possibly being TRBD1 (5 bases). The CDR3 consists of 13 residues. Trimming stripped 1 base from V and 3 bases from J, with 7 bases between.

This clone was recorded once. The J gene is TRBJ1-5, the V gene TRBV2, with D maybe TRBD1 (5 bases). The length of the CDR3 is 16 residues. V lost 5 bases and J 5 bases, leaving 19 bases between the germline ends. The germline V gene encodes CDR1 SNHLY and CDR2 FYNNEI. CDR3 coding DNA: TGTGCCAGCAGTTACCACGGGACTCTTGATGATCAGCCCCAGCATTTT. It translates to CASSYHGTLDDQPQHF.

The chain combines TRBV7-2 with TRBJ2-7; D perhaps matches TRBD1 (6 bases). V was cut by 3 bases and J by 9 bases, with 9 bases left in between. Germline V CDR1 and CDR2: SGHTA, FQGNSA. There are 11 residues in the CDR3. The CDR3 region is CASSLGAGQYF. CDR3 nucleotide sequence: TGTGCCAGCAGCTTGGGGGCGGGGCAGTACTTC.

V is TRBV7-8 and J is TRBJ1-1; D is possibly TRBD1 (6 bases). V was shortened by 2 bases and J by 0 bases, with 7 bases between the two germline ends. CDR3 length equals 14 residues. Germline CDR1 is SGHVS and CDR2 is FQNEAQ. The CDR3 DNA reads TGTGCCAGCAGCTTAACAGGGTTGAACACTGAAGCTTTCTTT. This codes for CASSLTGLNTEAFF.

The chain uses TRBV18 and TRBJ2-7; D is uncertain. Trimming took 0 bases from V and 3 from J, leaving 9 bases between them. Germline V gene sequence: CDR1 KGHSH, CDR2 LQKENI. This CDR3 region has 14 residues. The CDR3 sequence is CASSPPHGYYEQYF. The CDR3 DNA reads TGTGCCAGCTCACCACCTCACGGGTACTACGAGCAGTACTTC. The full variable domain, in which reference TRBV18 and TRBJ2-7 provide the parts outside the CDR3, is NAGVMQNPRHLVRRRGQEARLRCSPMKGHSHVYWYRQLPEEGLKFMVYLQKENIIDESGMPKERFSAEFPKEGPSILRIQQVVRGDSAAYFCASSPPHGYYEQYFGPGTRLTVT.

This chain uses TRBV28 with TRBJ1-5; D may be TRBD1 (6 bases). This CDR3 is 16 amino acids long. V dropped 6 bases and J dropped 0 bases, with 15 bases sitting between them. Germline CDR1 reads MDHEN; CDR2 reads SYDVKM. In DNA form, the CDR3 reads TGTGCCAGCAGCTATCCGGGACATTATAGCAATCAGCCCCAGCATTTT. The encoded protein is CASSYPGHYSNQPQHF.

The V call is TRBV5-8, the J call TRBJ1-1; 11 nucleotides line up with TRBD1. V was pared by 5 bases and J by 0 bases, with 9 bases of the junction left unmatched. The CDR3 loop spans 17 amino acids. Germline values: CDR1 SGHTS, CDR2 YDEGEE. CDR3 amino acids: CASRPRDRGFMNTEAFF. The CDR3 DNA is TGTGCCAGCAGACCCCGGGACAGGGGGTTTATGAACACTGAAGCTTTCTTT.

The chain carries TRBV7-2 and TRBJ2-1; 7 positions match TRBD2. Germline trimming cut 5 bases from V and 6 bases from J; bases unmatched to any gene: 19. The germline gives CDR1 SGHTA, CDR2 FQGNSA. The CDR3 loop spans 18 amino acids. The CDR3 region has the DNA TGTGCCAGCAGCCCCTATATTCTTCGGACTAGGGATGCCAATGAGCAGTTCTTC. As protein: CASSPYILRTRDANEQFF.